The entry below describes one T cell receptor beta chain. Some clones are missing from TCRdb's copy, which holds only in-frame ones; the method was immunoSEQ multiplex PCR. The profile shows approximately 110,000 clones, 80% to 90% of them singletons. The data belong to a study of blood T cell repertoires in COVID-19. This receptor was identified in an elderly woman with acute or convalescent COVID-19. Material for sequencing was peripheral blood.

Here the CDR3 reads CASSQDPEETQYF. CDR3 bases: TGTGCCAGCAGCCAAGACCCGGAAGAGACCCAGTACTTC. The rearrangement uses TRBV3-1 (or the pseudogene TRBV3-2) and TRBJ2-5; D unresolved. Trimming pared 0 bases from V and 3 bases from J, leaving 5 bases between. In germline, CDR1 is LGHDT, CDR2 YNNKEL (reference sequence). The CDR3 is 13 amino acids.